The present TCR beta chain was sequenced within a study of T-cell memory formation after mild COVID-19. Study results and caveats: Detection of some responders pre-infection suggested pre-existing cross-reactive memory T cells participated. CM and EM subsets held most contracting CD4+ clones; EMRA held CD8+ ones.

J was trimmed by 1 base and V by 1 base; bases with no gene match: 2. CDR3 length equals 15 residues. Germline lookup yields CDR1 DFQATT and CDR2 SNEGSKA (reference sequence). MiXCR was run by TCRdb on the 5' RACE reads, yielding one entry per CDR3 protein. This repertoire shows 560,000 or so distinct CDR3 sequences, 15% to 20% found once; its top ten account for roughly 8%. As regards this clonotype: The antigen is not known.

Sequenced sample: PBMCs or a T cell subset sorted from them (not recorded which). The chain combines TRBV20-1 with TRBJ2-1; TRBD2 matches 9 bases. The sequence was collected from an adult woman who had mild COVID-19 (a few samples of this study predate the infection). Cell type and time point are not known. In DNA form, the CDR3 reads TGCAGTGCTAGAGGTACTAGCGGGTCCTACAATGAGCAGTTCTTC. The encoded protein is CSARGTSGSYNEQFF.